This paragraph covers one TCR beta chain sequence. This clonotype was observed many times. The specificity of this receptor is unknown. Base qualities are missing; no much larger clone stands one base away. The data are from a study of blood T cells in healthy people across ages (dated by TCRdb to the mid-2010s). Regarding the research as a whole: Template switching captured roughly one uniquely barcoded TCR beta cDNA molecule per two T cells in model experiments. The study analyzed two additional independent replicas of 1 million unique cDNA reads from the same blood draw for two donors, one aged 18 to 29 and one aged 80 or older. Donors were grouped into four age groups: young (average roughly 17 years), middle-aged (39), aged (around 56) and long-lived (over 80). Using deep sequencing normalized with unique cDNA molecular identifiers, the study measured how TCR beta repertoire diversity changes with age.

Results and caveats for the whole study, not just this receptor: A strong correlation was found between observed TCR beta diversity and the percentage of naive T cells measured by flow cytometry. Bulk unsorted PBMC profiling prevented conclusive comparison of naive and antigen-experienced compartments. Because donor CMV infection status was unknown, age-related changes in expanded clonotypes were potentially confounded. As age increased, observed TCR beta diversity per million T cells dropped in a roughly linear way, and a significant reduction was already evident by age 40. Compared with the aged group, the long-lived group had more naive CD4+ T cells, fewer expanded clones and increased TCR diversity, suggesting age selection. Estimates of total diversity from one million sequenced T cells were regarded as lower bounds and underestimates.

Systemically healthy Caucasian individuals from Russia, 39 in total and aged roughly 6 to 100 years, were included as donors. Each donor gave 8 to 10 milliliters of peripheral blood, collected into EDTA-treated Vacutainer tubes. Ficoll-Paque density-gradient centrifugation was used to isolate PBMCs, with at least 7 million per sample. Trizol reagent was used to extract total RNA from the PBMCs, yielding at least 6 micrograms per sample. The percentages of naive CD45RAhigh/CD27high T cells were determined by flow cytometry on a PBMC aliquot from every donor. The method was 5' RACE. The sequencer listed for this sample is Illumina HiSeq 2500. A second roughly 6 to 11 cycle PCR used a sample-barcoded 5' primer and a J-beta primer mix. A template-switch 5' adaptor carrying 12 random nucleotides introduced a unique molecular identifier onto each TCR beta cDNA molecule. Each sample yielded at least 3 million CDR3-containing paired-end reads. First-strand cDNA synthesis was performed from all RNA using the Mint cDNA synthesis kit, with priming by a TRBC-specific oligonucleotide. Following uracil-DNA glycosylase treatment, a first 18-cycle PCR with universal primers M1SS and BC2_uni_R was performed on all cDNA. On the study's bioinformatics: Normalization of each sample was performed by random selection of 1 million high-quality reads, each carrying a distinct molecular identifier. Reads with shared molecular identifiers were discarded instead of being binned into consensus sequences. MiTCR, run with a Q25 quality threshold and the strictest error-elimination algorithm, handled CDR3 identification, clonotype clustering and error correction. A nonparametric unseen species model with Euler transformation was used to estimate lower-bound total TCR beta diversity. TCRdb itself trimmed the public reads at Q25 with fastp, ran MiXCR and retained productive beta chains. Merged by CDR3 protein, the rows form single entries marked with the most common genes and DNA. The V and J calls reflect TCRdb's pipeline rather than the authors' work. Present in this sample are about 800,000 distinct CDR3 sequences, roughly 25% of which were seen just once. The top ten clones comprise approximately 4% of the sample.

V sheds 2 bases and J sheds 8 bases, leaving 11 bases between their ends. The CDR3, cysteine through phenylalanine, is 13 amino acids long. The entry retains the CDR3 DNA only, 39 bases that are in frame from base 1. CDR1 and CDR2 (SGHRS, YFSETQ) derive from the germline V gene. These data were likewise used in another study, on T cells of mothers and their children. The second study reports: Donors were nine systemically healthy Caucasian individuals: three mothers and their six children. cDNA synthesis consumed the entire amount of extracted RNA, loaded at 1.5 ug RNA in each 15 ul reaction. In the second PCR, the M1S primer introduced both the sample barcodes and 2-4 random nucleotides. Over 9.5 million TCR beta CDR3 reads were obtained for each mother, and 2.7 million or so reads were obtained for each child. Thymic selection similarly shapes TCR recombination output in related and unrelated pairs, with minor effect from inherited differences. Related mother-child pairs always showed normalized repertoire overlap that was slightly higher than in unrelated mother-child pairs, though the difference was never significant. No persistent microchimeric T cell clones were found, with a detection sensitivity of approximately 100 clones per million clonotypes. In the study, deep NGS was used to compare the TCR beta repertoires of mothers and children, and features distinguishing related mother-child pairs from unrelated individuals were sought. The mean age was 40 +/- 4 years for the mothers and around 10 +/- 4 years for the children. After adapter ligation with NEBNext reagents, the libraries were sequenced on Illumina HiSeq 2000 with 100+100 nt paired-end reads. To prevent cross-contamination, the mother and child libraries were prepared a month apart and were sequenced in separate runs. For each donor, between about 450,000 and 2,300,000 distinct TCR beta clonotypes were identified. Naive TCR beta clonotypes were estimated from low-frequency clonotypes matched to each donor's FACS-determined naive share, without sorting.

The chain employs TRBV5-1 and TRBJ2-4; the D call is possibly TRBD1 or TRBD2, each sharing 7 bases. The sample consisted of blood. The receptor comes from a boy aged 10-17 years in good health. In nucleotides, the sequence is TGCGCCAGCAGCTTCCCAGGGGGGGACATTCAGTACTTC. The resulting protein is CASSFPGGDIQYF.